This T cell receptor beta chain was retrieved from a study of T cells in Graves' hyperthyroidism and ophthalmopathy. General observations from the study: A median around 6.8 months before onset, the model predicted ophthalmopathy.

On this clonotype: Its antigen remains unknown.

Using RNA transcripts as the source, TCR beta CDR3 regions were amplified. The primer set for the first-round RT-PCR of the TCR CDR3 was HTBI. TCRdb redid the calling of the multiplex PCR reads with MiXCR, one entry per CDR3 protein. The data contain more than 500,000 distinct CDR3 sequences, 46% of them singletons. This TCR was sampled from an adult woman with Graves' disease, either hyperthyroidism or ophthalmopathy (not recorded which). Source material: peripheral blood or thyroid tissue (not recorded which).

For the CDR3, the DNA is TGTGCCAGCAGCCTACGGGGACTAGCATATGAGACCCAGTACTTC. It encodes CASSLRGLAYETQYF. This sequence joins TRBV7-3 and TRBJ2-5; TRBD2 aligns across 9 bases. CDR1 SGHTA and CDR2 FQGTGA come from the germline V gene. Trimming took 5 bases from V and 5 from J; bases not matched to a gene: 9. The CDR3 runs to 15 residues.